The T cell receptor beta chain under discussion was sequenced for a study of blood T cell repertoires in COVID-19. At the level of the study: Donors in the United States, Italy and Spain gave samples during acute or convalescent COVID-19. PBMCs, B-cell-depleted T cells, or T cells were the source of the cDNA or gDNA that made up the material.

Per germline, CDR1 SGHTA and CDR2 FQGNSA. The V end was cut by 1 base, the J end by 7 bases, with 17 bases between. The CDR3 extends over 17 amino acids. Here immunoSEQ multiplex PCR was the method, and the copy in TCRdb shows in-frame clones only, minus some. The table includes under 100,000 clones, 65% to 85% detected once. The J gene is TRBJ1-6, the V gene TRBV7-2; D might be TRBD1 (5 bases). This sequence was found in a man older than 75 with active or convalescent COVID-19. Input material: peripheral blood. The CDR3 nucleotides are TGTGCCAGCAGCTTAGTCCTAGGCGGGGCAGGCAATTCACCCCTCCACTTT. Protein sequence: CASSLVLGGAGNSPLHF.